This entry lists 29 T cell receptor beta chains sequenced from one sample in a study of blood T cell repertoires in COVID-19. The assay was immunoSEQ multiplex PCR, and TCRdb's table has in-frame clones only and misses some. The data contain roughly 86,000 clones, over 80% of them singletons. The sample was peripheral blood. These receptors originate from a man aged 45 to 65 with acute or convalescent COVID-19.

This clone was detected once. The V and J genes are TRBV5-1 and TRBJ2-5; the match to TRBD2 covers 8 bases. Germline V gives CDR1 SGHRS, CDR2 YFSETQ. The CDR3 spans 14 residues. Trimming cost V 2 bases and J 5 bases; bases outside gene matches: 5. The CDR3 DNA is TGCGCCAGCAGCTTCGGGGGGGCCAGCGAGACCCAGTACTTC. Translated, it gives CASSFGGASETQYF.

The chain joins TRBV10-3 to TRBJ1-3; maybe TRBD1 (5 bases). This CDR3 is 15 amino acids long. Germline lookup yields CDR1 ENHRY and CDR2 SYGVKD. The V gene lost 4 bases and the J gene lost 0 bases, with 10 bases spanning the gap. DNA of the CDR3: TGTGCCATCAGTGGTGGGGCCACCTCTGGAAACACCATATATTTT. This gives the protein CAISGGATSGNTIYF.

The chain recombines TRBV21-1 with TRBJ2-7; the table names TRBD1, a call not compared with the DNA. TRBV21-1 is termed a pseudogene. The CDR3 loop spans 12 amino acids. The CDR3 DNA sequence: TGTGCCAGCAGCAAAACATCCTACGAGCAGTACTTC. Translation: CASSKTSYEQYF.

This chain connects TRBV18 to TRBJ1-5, with 9 positions matching TRBD1. V lost 1 base, J lost 0 bases, and 4 bases stayed unmatched. CDR1 is KGHSH and CDR2 is LQKENI in the germline V gene. This CDR3 contains 17 residues. CDR3 DNA: TGTGCCAGCTCACCACGGGGACAGGGTGATAGCAATCAGCCCCAGCATTTT. Protein product: CASSPRGQGDSNQPQHF.

This clone was observed once. The chain links TRBV6-5 to TRBJ1-1, with D tentatively TRBD1 (5 bases). The length of the CDR3 is 14 residues. Germline CDR1 MNHEY, CDR2 SVGAGI. V lost 4 bases to trimming and J lost 5 bases, with 14 bases between them. CDR3 nucleotide sequence: TGTGCCAGCAGTTCACAAAGGGGAGGGACTGAAGCTTTCTTT. It encodes CASSSQRGGTEAFF.

The rearrangement joins TRBV29-1 to TRBJ2-3; D is unclear. V was trimmed by 4 bases and J by 3 bases, leaving 11 bases between them. CDR1 and CDR2 (germline): SQVTM, ANQGSEA. CDR3 size: 13 residues. CDR3 DNA sequence: TGCAGCGTTGCCGTTAGCCCGACAGATACGCAGTATTTT. Translated: CSVAVSPTDTQYF.

This sequence joins TRBV28 and TRBJ1-1; TRBD1 might be the D (5 bases). Germline V gene data show CDR1 as MDHEN and CDR2 as SYDVKM. V was pared by 7 bases and J by 4 bases, with 22 bases between. The CDR3 runs to 16 residues. The CDR3 DNA reads TGTGCCAGCACTCTGGGGGGTAGGATTGGTGTCACTGAAGCTTTCTTT. Amino acids: CASTLGGRIGVTEAFF.

This chain joins TRBV5-8 and TRBJ2-4, with 8 nucleotides matching TRBD1. V gave up 1 base and J gave up 5 bases; unmatched junction bases: 2. The CDR3 has 14 residues. The germline V gene has CDR1 SGHTS and CDR2 YDEGEE. The DNA for the CDR3 is TGTGCCAGCAGCTTGTCAGGGGGCGAAAACATTCAGTACTTC. As protein: CASSLSGGENIQYF.

J is TRBJ1-4 and V is TRBV7-2, with D maybe TRBD1 (6 bases). Germline V gene lookup returns CDR1 SGHTA and CDR2 FQGNSA. With 2 bases removed from V and 8 bases from J, the gap between germline ends came to 9 bases. The CDR3 covers 13 residues. The CDR3 protein is CASSLNQGEKLFF. CDR3 nucleotides: TGTGCCAGCAGCTTAAACCAGGGGGAAAAACTGTTTTTT.

The chain carries TRBV18 and TRBJ2-2; 7 bases match TRBD1. After removal of 6 bases from V and 4 bases from J, the junction contained 11 bases not matched to a gene. CDR3 length: 16 amino acids. Germline assignment: CDR1 KGHSH and CDR2 LQKENI. The CDR3 reads CASSPGQVAITGELFF. Here the CDR3 DNA reads TGTGCCAGCTCCCCAGGACAGGTCGCTATCACCGGGGAGCTGTTTTTT.

The CDR3, as DNA: TGTGCCAGCACAGCCTCGTTTCCCAAGAACAGGGGGGACACTGAAGCTTTCTTT. Encoded protein: CASTASFPKNRGDTEAFF. V and J are TRBV2 and TRBJ1-1; 8 positions agree with TRBD1. The length of the CDR3 is 18 residues. In germline, CDR1 is SNHLY, CDR2 FYNNEI. J was trimmed by 3 bases and V by 7 bases; bases with no gene match: 19.

The CDR3 DNA reads TGTGCCAGCAGCCCACCCGGGTTTTTGGAGACCCAGTACTTC. Translating it yields CASSPPGFLETQYF. The chain combines TRBV7-6 with TRBJ2-5; D gene uncertain. Trimming took off 5 bases at V and 5 bases at J, with 15 bases between the two ends. Germline loops: CDR1 SGHVS, CDR2 FNYEAQ. The length of the CDR3 is 14 residues.

This sequence joins TRBV4-1 and TRBJ2-3; the match to TRBD2 covers 11 bases. Unmatched junction bases numbered 11, after V lost 0 bases and J lost 6 bases. Per germline, CDR1 MGHRA and CDR2 YSYEKL. The CDR3 sequence is 18 residues long. The CDR3 region has the DNA TGCGCCAGCAGCCAAGATAGGGCCGGGACTAGCGGTGCGGATACGCAGTATTTT. As protein: CASSQDRAGTSGADTQYF.

The chain uses TRBV5-1 and TRBJ2-7; tentatively, D is TRBD1 (5 bases). Between the trimmed V and J ends, which lost 0 bases and 4 bases, there was a span of 11 bases. Germline V lookup: CDR1 SGHRS, CDR2 YFSETQ. This CDR3 contains 14 residues. DNA for the CDR3: TGCGCCAGCAGCTTGGGACTGACAGAGTACGAGCAGTACTTC. This encodes CASSLGLTEYEQYF.

V and J are TRBV19 and TRBJ2-2; 9 positions agree with TRBD1. V gave up 5 bases and J gave up 3 bases; unmatched junction bases: 4. Germline V CDR1 and CDR2: LNHDA, SQIVND (reference sequence). This CDR3 spans 15 amino acids. In nucleotides, the CDR3 is TGTGCCAGTAGTGGACAGGGGACGCACACCGGGGAGCTGTTTTTT. Protein sequence: CASSGQGTHTGELFF. Filled out from reference TRBV19 and TRBJ2-2, the complete variable domain reads DGGITQSPKYLFRKEGQNVTLSCEQNLNHDAMYWYRQDPGQGLRLIYYSQIVNDFQKGDIAEGYSVSREKKESFPLTVTSAQKNPTAFYLCASSGQGTHTGELFFGEGSRLTVL.

The chain joins TRBV28 to TRBJ1-6, with TRBD1 matching over 7 bases. CDR1 MDHEN and CDR2 SYDVKM come from the germline V gene. After removal of 6 bases from V and 7 bases from J, the junction contained 6 bases not matched to a gene. The CDR3 sequence is 14 residues long. The chain's CDR3 is CASSPGQLNSPLHF. CDR3 DNA sequence: TGTGCCAGCAGCCCGGGACAGTTGAATTCACCCCTCCACTTT. Full variable domain (remainder filled in from reference TRBV28 and TRBJ1-6): DVKVTQSSRYLVKRTGEKVFLECVQDMDHENMFWYRQDPGLGLRLIYFSYDVKMKEKGDIPEGYSVSREKKERFSLILESASTNQTSMYLCASSPGQLNSPLHFGNGTRLTVT.

The gene calls are TRBV7-9 and TRBJ1-2; 10 bases fit TRBD1. From germline, CDR1 is SEHNR and CDR2 FQNEAQ (reference sequence). V trimming: 2 bases; J trimming: 5 bases; junction bases outside the gene matches: 2. The CDR3 is made up of 14 amino acids. CDR3 loop: CASSLRTGGYGYTF. DNA of the CDR3: TGTGCCAGCAGCTTAAGGACAGGGGGGTATGGCTACACCTTC.

The chain carries TRBV7-2 and TRBJ1-6; maybe TRBD1 (6 bases). The CDR3 sequence is 16 residues long. Trimming left V 5 bases short and J 7 bases short, with 18 bases between. Per germline, CDR1 SGHTA and CDR2 FQGNSA. This CDR3 is CASSPPVGGPNSPLHF. In DNA form, the CDR3 reads TGTGCCAGCAGCCCGCCGGTGGGGGGGCCGAATTCACCCCTCCACTTT.

Here the CDR3 reads CASSPRAGYQPQHF. CDR3 nucleotides: TGTGCCAGCAGCCCCCGCGCGGGGTATCAGCCCCAGCATTTT. The V call is TRBV5-8, the J call TRBJ1-5; D gene ambiguous. The ends were cut back, 4 bases at V and 5 bases at J, with 13 bases in the middle. The CDR3 covers 14 residues. Per germline, CDR1 SGHTS and CDR2 YDEGEE. Full variable domain (missing parts from reference TRBV5-8 and TRBJ1-5): EAGVTQSPTHLIKTRGQQATLRCSPISGHTSVYWYQQALGLGLQFLLWYDEGEERNRGNFPPRFSGRQFPNYSSELNVNALELEDSALYLCASSPRAGYQPQHFGDGTRLSIL.

The V call is TRBV7-9, the J call TRBJ1-2; D ambiguous. The CDR3 covers 14 residues. Trimming pared 2 bases from V and 6 bases from J, leaving 13 bases between. Germline values: CDR1 SEHNR, CDR2 FQNEAQ (reference sequence). The CDR3: CASSLSGSGHGYTF. CDR3 DNA sequence: TGTGCCAGCAGCTTATCGGGCAGCGGCCATGGCTACACCTTC. Together with reference TRBV7-9 and TRBJ1-2, the CDR3 gives the full variable domain: DTGVSQNPRHKITKRGQNVTFRCDPISEHNRLYWYRQTLGQGPEFLTYFQNEAQLEKSRLLSDRFSAERPKGSFSTLEIQRTEQGDSAMYLCASSLSGSGHGYTFGSGTRLTVV.

The chain links TRBV28 to TRBJ2-3, with D tentatively TRBD1 (6 bases). In germline, CDR1 is MDHEN, CDR2 SYDVKM. The CDR3 length is 16 residues. Trimming took off 8 bases at V and 6 bases at J, with 24 bases between the two ends. As DNA, the CDR3 is TGTGCCAGCGGCCTTCCGGACAGACCCCACAAGGATACGCAGTATTTT. The encoded protein is CASGLPDRPHKDTQYF.

The V call is TRBV11-2, the J call TRBJ2-1; 10 nucleotides line up with TRBD1. This CDR3 region has 13 residues. V dropped 3 bases and J dropped 7; count of bases not matched to a gene: 0. Germline lookup yields CDR1 SGHAT and CDR2 FQNNGV. DNA for the CDR3: TGTGCCAGCAGCTTGGACAGGGGGAATGAGCAGTTCTTC. Protein product: CASSLDRGNEQFF. The full variable domain, its missing parts supplied by reference TRBV11-2 and TRBJ2-1, is EAGVAQSPRYKIIEKRQSVAFWCNPISGHATLYWYQQILGQGPKLLIQFQNNGVVDDSQLPKDRFSAERLKGVDSTLKIQPAKLEDSAVYLCASSLDRGNEQFFGPGTRLTVL.

The rearrangement uses TRBV5-8 and TRBJ1-3, with D perhaps TRBD1 (5 bases). V lost 1 base and J lost 0, with 8 bases in between. CDR1 and CDR2 (germline): SGHTS, YDEGEE. The CDR3 spans 15 residues. This CDR3 is CASSLIQGSGNTIYF. The CDR3 DNA is TGTGCCAGCAGCTTGATCCAGGGCTCTGGAAACACCATATATTTT.

DNA of the CDR3: TGTGCCAGCAGTACGGACAGGGGGCGACAGCCCCAGCATTTT. This gives the protein CASSTDRGRQPQHF. The gene calls are TRBV6-5 and TRBJ1-5; 11 bases align to TRBD1. This CDR3 is 14 amino acids long. The V and J ends lost 5 bases and 7 bases, in that order; junction bases with no gene match: 4. CDR1 is MNHEY, CDR2 SVGAGI, per germline.

This clone occurred once. The chain employs TRBV6-6 and TRBJ2-3, with D tentatively TRBD2 (6 bases). The CDR3 covers 15 residues. The V and J ends lost 7 bases and 2 bases respectively, with 16 bases between them. Germline V gene sequence: CDR1 MNHNY, CDR2 SVGAGI (reference sequence). The CDR3 DNA reads as TGTGCCAGCACCTCCCCTAGCGTTGACACAGATACGCAGTATTTT. It is translated as CASTSPSVDTDTQYF.

V and J are TRBV29-1 and TRBJ2-7; tentative D call: TRBD1 (6 bases). Trimming took off 0 bases at V and 4 bases at J, with 22 bases between the two ends. CDR1 and CDR2 (germline): SQVTM, ANQGSEA. The CDR3 consists of 17 residues. CDR3 coding DNA: TGCAGCGTTGAAGATCGAACGCCGCCAGGGGTGGTTTACGAGCAGTACTTC. Its protein product is CSVEDRTPPGVVYEQYF.

V and J are TRBV6-5 and TRBJ1-1; a possible D gene is TRBD1 (6 bases). V lost 9 bases and J 5 bases, leaving 16 bases between the germline ends. Germline V gene data show CDR1 as MNHEY and CDR2 as SVGAGI. This CDR3 spans 13 amino acids. The CDR3 nucleotides are TGTGCCAGTCGGGGGGGCCTTTTAACTGAAGCTTTCTTT. Translating gives CASRGGLLTEAFF.

The V gene is TRBV30, the J gene TRBJ2-3; D is unresolved. Germline V gene sequence: CDR1 GTSNPN, CDR2 SVGIG (reference sequence). The germline V and J ends were trimmed by 0 bases and 1 base, with 17 bases remaining between them. The length of the CDR3 is 17 residues. CDR3 coding DNA: TGTGCCTGGAGTGTAAGTCCTGCGGCGGCACGCACAGATACGCAGTATTTT. This encodes CAWSVSPAAARTDTQYF.

This clone has just a few counts. The chain employs TRBV28 and TRBJ1-1, with unresolved D. CDR3 length equals 14 residues. Germline V lookup: CDR1 MDHEN, CDR2 SYDVKM. The ends were cut back, 3 bases at V and 5 bases at J, with 13 bases in the middle. Written as DNA, the CDR3 is TGTGCCAGCAGTTTTCTCGGCGGGAGGACTGAAGCTTTCTTT. This translates into CASSFLGGRTEAFF.